The 14 T cell receptor beta chains reported below all come from one sample, sequenced in a study of blood T cell repertoires in COVID-19. Profiling relied on immunoSEQ multiplex PCR, and the TCRdb table lists in-frame clones only, not all of them. The top ten clones hold under 15% of a sample with about 60,000 clones, 80% to 95% of them seen once. The sample taken for sequencing was peripheral blood. The receptor set was obtained from a human donor with active COVID-19. The donor label of this sample is uncertain.

The chain combines TRBV6-1 with TRBJ1-5, with 7 bases fitting TRBD1. Germline CDR1 is MNHNS and CDR2 is SASEGT. J was trimmed by 5 bases and V by 0 bases; bases with no gene match: 7. The CDR3 runs to 16 residues. The CDR3 DNA sequence: TGTGCCAGCAGTGAAGCTCCCGCTAGGGGGCATCAGCCCCAGCATTTT. It translates to CASSEAPARGHQPQHF.

The rearrangement uses TRBV3-1 (or the pseudogene TRBV3-2) and TRBJ2-1; 10 bases are a match to TRBD2. The CDR3 has 15 amino acids. V lost 2 bases to trimming and J lost 6 bases; unmatched junction nucleotides: 4. Germline values: CDR1 LGHDT, CDR2 YNNKEL (reference sequence). CDR3 sequence reads: CASSQRTSGSNEQFF. CDR3 nucleotide sequence: TGTGCCAGCAGCCAACGGACTAGCGGAAGCAATGAGCAGTTCTTC.

V usage is TRBV13 and J usage is TRBJ2-7; 7 bases line up with TRBD1. CDR1 is PRHDT and CDR2 is FYEKMQ in the germline V gene (reference sequence). J was trimmed by 6 bases and V by 5 bases; bases with no gene match: 7. The CDR3 contains 13 residues. CDR3 protein: CASSVGQVREQYF. The DNA for the CDR3 is TGTGCCAGCAGCGTCGGACAGGTACGCGAGCAGTACTTC.

The rearrangement uses TRBV5-5 and TRBJ2-1; TRBD2 aligns across 12 bases. This CDR3 has 15 residues. Germline lookup yields CDR1 SGHKS and CDR2 YYEKEE (reference sequence). The V gene end was trimmed by 4 bases and the J gene end by 7 bases; junction bases not matched to a gene: 6. In DNA form, the CDR3 reads TGTGCCAGCAGCGACGGACTAGCGGGGACGAATGAGCAGTTCTTC. It specifies CASSDGLAGTNEQFF.

The rearrangement uses TRBV2 and TRBJ2-3, with 11 bases aligning to TRBD2. CDR1 is SNHLY and CDR2 is FYNNEI in the germline V gene. This CDR3 has 15 amino acids. V lost 6 bases and J lost 0; bases outside the gene matches: 2. CDR3 sequence reads: CASRRTSGSTDTQYF. DNA of the CDR3: TGTGCCAGCAGGCGGACTAGCGGGAGCACAGATACGCAGTATTTT.

J is TRBJ1-4 and V is TRBV5-8; 8 positions agree with TRBD1. Per germline, CDR1 SGHTS and CDR2 YDEGEE. The CDR3 has 17 amino acids. V was pared by 3 bases and J by 4 bases, with 11 bases of the junction left unmatched. In DNA, the CDR3 is TGTGCCAGCAGCTGGGGCACCTCAGGGGGCCTTAATGAAAAACTGTTTTTT. Protein product: CASSWGTSGGLNEKLFF. The entire variable domain, with the rest obtained from reference TRBV5-8 and TRBJ1-4, is as follows: EAGVTQSPTHLIKTRGQQATLRCSPISGHTSVYWYQQALGLGLQFLLWYDEGEERNRGNFPPRFSGRQFPNYSSELNVNALELEDSALYLCASSWGTSGGLNEKLFFGSGTQLSVL.

V usage is TRBV18 and J usage is TRBJ2-3, with 8 bases matching TRBD2. Germline loops: CDR1 KGHSH, CDR2 LQKENI. The CDR3 is made up of 16 amino acids. The junction had 8 bases not matched to a gene; V was cut back by 3 bases and J by 3 bases. CDR3 in amino acids: CASSPPNGGGTDTQYF. CDR3 bases: TGTGCCAGCTCACCGCCCAACGGCGGGGGGACAGATACGCAGTATTTT.

The chain combines TRBV2 with TRBJ2-7, with a tentative D call TRBD2 (6 bases). Germline V CDR1 and CDR2: SNHLY, FYNNEI. V was cut by 7 bases and J by 9 bases, with 22 bases left in between. The CDR3 runs to 14 residues. CDR3 in amino acids: CASMVRDSGWWQYF. In DNA form, the CDR3 reads TGTGCCAGCATGGTGCGGGATAGTGGCTGGTGGCAGTACTTC.

The chain carries TRBV19 and TRBJ1-5; the D gene is possibly TRBD1 (5 bases). The length of the CDR3 is 15 residues. V was pared by 6 bases and J by 5 bases, with 17 bases between. Germline V gene data show CDR1 as LNHDA and CDR2 as SQIVND (reference sequence). CDR3: CASSATASEHQPQHF. In DNA form, the CDR3 reads TGTGCCAGTAGCGCGACAGCGTCGGAGCATCAGCCCCAGCATTTT.

The chain couples TRBV9 to TRBJ2-3; 10 bases fit TRBD2. Germline V gives CDR1 SGDLS, CDR2 YYNGEE. Unmatched junction bases numbered 6, after V lost 1 base and J lost 4 bases. This CDR3 is built from 16 residues. CDR3 loop: CASSVQAGGPSDTQYF. The CDR3 region has the DNA TGTGCCAGCAGCGTACAAGCGGGGGGGCCGTCAGATACGCAGTATTTT.

The chain combines TRBV9 with TRBJ2-5; 7 nucleotides align to TRBD1. V dropped 2 bases and J dropped 5; count of bases not matched to a gene: 6. Germline-derived CDR1 and CDR2 are SGDLS and YYNGEE. The CDR3 length is 14 residues. As DNA, the CDR3 is TGTGCCAGCAGCGTCCGGTTGACAGGGGAGACCCAGTACTTC. Translation: CASSVRLTGETQYF.

The chain has TRBV18 and TRBJ2-1; weak D call: TRBD2 (6 bases). Germline V gene data show CDR1 as KGHSH and CDR2 as LQKENI. The CDR3 spans 16 residues. V dropped 2 bases and J dropped 7 bases, with 18 bases sitting between them. DNA for the CDR3: TGTGCCAGCTCACCAGATTTACTAGCCCATCGGAATGAGCAGTTCTTC. Protein sequence: CASSPDLLAHRNEQFF.

This rearrangement joins TRBV24-1 to TRBJ2-2; 7 bases are shared with TRBD1. CDR3 length: 12 amino acids. Trimming cost V 9 bases and J 7 bases; bases outside gene matches: 4. CDR1 KGHDR and CDR2 SFDVKD come from the germline V gene. The CDR3 protein is CATQRQGGELFF. The CDR3 DNA sequence: TGTGCCACCCAGAGACAGGGCGGGGAGCTGTTTTTT.

V gene TRBV19 combines with J gene TRBJ2-5; D is undetermined. The V end was cut by 5 bases, the J end by 2 bases, with 12 bases between. CDR1 is LNHDA, CDR2 SQIVND, per germline (reference sequence). This CDR3 is built from 14 residues. DNA for the CDR3: TGTGCCAGTAGTCTGTTTGGAGCTCAAGAGACCCAGTACTTC. This codes for CASSLFGAQETQYF.